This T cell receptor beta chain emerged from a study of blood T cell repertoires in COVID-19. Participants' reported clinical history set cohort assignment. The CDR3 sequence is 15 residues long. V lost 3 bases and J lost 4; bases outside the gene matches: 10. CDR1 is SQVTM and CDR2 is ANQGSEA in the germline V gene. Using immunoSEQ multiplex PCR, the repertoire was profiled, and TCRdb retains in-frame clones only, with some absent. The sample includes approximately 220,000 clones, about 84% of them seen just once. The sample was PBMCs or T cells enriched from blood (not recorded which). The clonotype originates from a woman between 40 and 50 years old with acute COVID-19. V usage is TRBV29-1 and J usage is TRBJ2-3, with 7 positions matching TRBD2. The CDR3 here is CSVETLADPADTQYF. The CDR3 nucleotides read TGCAGCGTTGAGACCCTAGCGGACCCCGCAGATACGCAGTATTTT.